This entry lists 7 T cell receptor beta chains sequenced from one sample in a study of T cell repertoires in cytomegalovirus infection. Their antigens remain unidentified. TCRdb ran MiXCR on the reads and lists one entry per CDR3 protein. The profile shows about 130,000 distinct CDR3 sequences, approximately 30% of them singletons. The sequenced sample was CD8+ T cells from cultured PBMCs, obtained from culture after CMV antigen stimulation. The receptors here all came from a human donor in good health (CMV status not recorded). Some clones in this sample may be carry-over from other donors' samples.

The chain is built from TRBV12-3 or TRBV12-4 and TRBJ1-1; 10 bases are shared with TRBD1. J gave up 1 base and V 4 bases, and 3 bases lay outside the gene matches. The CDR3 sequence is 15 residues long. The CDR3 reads CASSSRDRGNTEAFF. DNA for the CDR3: TGTGCCAGCAGTTCCCGGGACAGGGGGAACACTGAAGCTTTCTTT.

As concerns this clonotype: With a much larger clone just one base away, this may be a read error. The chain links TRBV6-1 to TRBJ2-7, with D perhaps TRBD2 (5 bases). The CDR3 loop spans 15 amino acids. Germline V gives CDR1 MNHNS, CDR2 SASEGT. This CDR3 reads CASRTTEGNAYEPYF. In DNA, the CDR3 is TGTGCCAGCAGGACAACAGAGGGCAACGCCTACGAGCCGTACTTC.

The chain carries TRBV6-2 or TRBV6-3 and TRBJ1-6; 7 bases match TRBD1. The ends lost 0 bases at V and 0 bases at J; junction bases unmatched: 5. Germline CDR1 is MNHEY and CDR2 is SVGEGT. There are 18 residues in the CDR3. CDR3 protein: CASSYSTGFSSYNSPLHF. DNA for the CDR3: TGTGCCAGCAGTTACTCGACAGGGTTCAGCTCCTATAATTCACCCCTCCACTTT.

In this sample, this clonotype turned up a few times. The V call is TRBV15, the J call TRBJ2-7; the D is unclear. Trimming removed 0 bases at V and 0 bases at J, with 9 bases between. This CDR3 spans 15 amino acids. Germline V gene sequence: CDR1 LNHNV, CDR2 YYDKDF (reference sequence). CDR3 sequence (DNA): TGTGCCACCAGCAGAGATCTCGGGTTCTCCTACGAGCAGTACTTC. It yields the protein CATSRDLGFSYEQYF.

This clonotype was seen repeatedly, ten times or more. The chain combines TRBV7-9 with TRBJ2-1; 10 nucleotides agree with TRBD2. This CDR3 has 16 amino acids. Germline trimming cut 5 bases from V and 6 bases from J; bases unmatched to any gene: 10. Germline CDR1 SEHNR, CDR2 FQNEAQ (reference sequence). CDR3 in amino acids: CASSIRELAGPNEQFF. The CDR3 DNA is TGTGCCAGCAGCATAAGAGAACTAGCGGGGCCCAATGAGCAGTTCTTC.

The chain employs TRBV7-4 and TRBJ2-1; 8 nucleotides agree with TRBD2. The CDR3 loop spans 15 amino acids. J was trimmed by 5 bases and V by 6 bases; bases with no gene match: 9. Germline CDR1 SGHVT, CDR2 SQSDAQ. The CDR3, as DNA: TGTGCCAGCAGACCCAGCGGGGGCCCTAACAATGAGCAGTTCTTC. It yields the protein CASRPSGGPNNEQFF.

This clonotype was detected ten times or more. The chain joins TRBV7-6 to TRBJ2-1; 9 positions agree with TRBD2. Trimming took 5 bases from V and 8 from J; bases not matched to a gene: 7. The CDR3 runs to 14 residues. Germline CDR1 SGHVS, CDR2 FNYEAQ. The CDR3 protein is CASSLGGGGDEQFF. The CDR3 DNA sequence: TGTGCCAGCAGCCTAGGTGGCGGGGGGGATGAGCAGTTCTTC.